This TCR beta chain derives from a study of blood T cell repertoires in COVID-19. Study-wide context: PBMCs, B-cell-depleted T cells, or T cells were the source of the cDNA or gDNA that made up the material.

Sequencing was performed with immunoSEQ multiplex PCR; in TCRdb, only in-frame clones are kept and a portion is missing. The sample holds 150,000 to 190,000 clones; about 80% are singletons and the top ten take 7.3%. Assignments of participants to cohorts depended upon their own reported clinical history. Recovered status in Cohort 3 required two negative PCRs, clearance, or symptom resolution. Germline CDR1 reads GTSNPN; CDR2 reads SVGIG (reference sequence). V gave up 0 bases and J gave up 7 bases; unmatched junction bases: 14. The CDR3 totals 18 residues. The sequence derives from a man aged 50 or older who had recovered from COVID-19. The sample consisted of PBMCs or T cells enriched from blood (not recorded which). This chain uses TRBV30 with TRBJ1-6; TRBD1 aligns across 8 bases. CDR3 protein: CAWSVLVSGGTMNSPLHF. The CDR3, as DNA: TGTGCCTGGAGTGTACTCGTTTCAGGGGGCACAATGAATTCACCCCTCCACTTT.